This record concerns one TCR beta chain sequence. The clone's antigen remains unknown. Base-call qualities are not available, and no considerably larger clone is one nucleotide away. The CDR3 sequence holds 12 residues, the cysteine and phenylalanine included. Solely the CDR3 DNA is kept, with 36 bases framed from the first base. Trimming at the junction amounts to 1 base on V and 9 bases on J, and the germline ends lie 9 bases apart. The germline V gene encodes CDR1 SGHDT and CDR2 YYEEEE. This record comes from a study of control samples from healthy donors and cancer patients (dated by TCRdb to the early 2020s). Preparation of the library involved the immunoSEQ multiplex PCR assay. TCRdb took over this immuneACCESS table, retaining in-frame rearrangements with V and J assigned. Such tables are incomplete; in checked studies, under half of the missing clones stem from an unresolved V gene, and the remainder is unexplained. The sample table records 150,000 or so clones; under 95% of these occur just once. Under 7% of the sample rests with the top ten.

This sequence was found in a man aged 18 to 30 in good health. The V and J segments used are TRBV5-6 and TRBJ2-3, with a weak D call of TRBD2 (5 bases match). Material: blood. The CDR3 reads as follows: CASSLLRRTQYF. The DNA is as follows: TGTGCCAGCAGCTTGCTTCGGAGGACGCAGTATTTT.